The 17 T cell receptor beta chains reported below all come from one sample, sequenced in a study of T-cell memory formation after mild COVID-19. TCRdb analysed the 5' RACE reads with MiXCR anew, one entry per CDR3 protein. This sample carries roughly 560,000 distinct CDR3 sequences, about a fifth of them seen once, and the ten largest clones take approximately 12%. The sequenced sample was PBMCs or a T cell subset sorted from them (not recorded which). These receptors originate from an adult woman who had mild COVID-19 (a few samples of this study predate the infection). Cell type and time point are not known.

This clonotype was counted between two and nine times. The chain recombines TRBV4-1 with TRBJ1-5; 8 bases match TRBD1. The CDR3 runs to 17 residues. Looked up from germline, CDR1 is MGHRA and CDR2 is YSYEKL. The V and J ends lost 0 bases and 5 bases, in that order; junction bases with no gene match: 9. In DNA form, the CDR3 reads TGCGCCAGCAGCCAAGATTTGGCAGGGGGCCCCCATCAGCCCCAGCATTTT. This codes for CASSQDLAGGPHQPQHF.

This clonotype was counted a few times. This chain connects TRBV4-1 to TRBJ2-2; D uncertain. The CDR3 loop spans 15 amino acids. Per the germline V gene, CDR1 is MGHRA and CDR2 is YSYEKL. Deletions cut 3 bases from V and 0 bases from J, with 8 bases between. CDR3 sequence reads: CASSHHAANTGELFF. CDR3 DNA sequence: TGCGCCAGCAGCCATCACGCAGCGAACACCGGGGAGCTGTTTTTT.

The sample holds a few counts of this clonotype. The chain couples TRBV5-4 to TRBJ2-4, with D unresolved. CDR1 and CDR2 from the germline V gene are SGHNT and YYREEE (reference sequence). Trimming cost V 1 base and J 0 bases, with 14 bases left between them. This CDR3 is built from 17 residues. In DNA, the CDR3 is TGTGCCAGCAGCTTGAAGGAGCCGGTGCTAGCCAAAAACATTCAGTACTTC. Its translation: CASSLKEPVLAKNIQYF.

This clonotype has more than one count but fewer than ten. The rearrangement uses TRBV12-3 or TRBV12-4 and TRBJ1-1; D is unresolved. This CDR3 is built from 12 residues. V was cut by 6 bases and J by 6 bases, with 11 bases left in between. The CDR3 region is CASSPRRAEAFF. The CDR3 nucleotides read TGTGCCAGCAGCCCTCGTCGAGCTGAAGCTTTCTTT.

This chain links TRBV6-6 with TRBJ2-7, with 8 bases matching TRBD2. Germline values: CDR1 MNHNY, CDR2 SVGAGI (reference sequence). Trimming removed 6 bases from V and 5 bases from J; junction bases left unmatched: 12. This CDR3 contains 15 residues. Here the CDR3 reads CASSSPPNSGDEQYF. CDR3 nucleotide sequence: TGTGCCAGCAGCTCACCCCCGAATAGCGGGGACGAGCAGTACTTC.

This clonotype was seen once. The rearrangement links TRBV24-1 to TRBJ2-1; a weak D match, TRBD2 (5 bases). The CDR3 length is 13 residues. V was shortened by 4 bases and J by 5 bases, with 8 bases between the two germline ends. Germline CDR1 and CDR2: KGHDR and SFDVKD. CDR3 residues: CATSEHGNNEQFF. The CDR3 nucleotides are TGTGCCACCAGTGAGCACGGGAACAATGAGCAGTTCTTC.

This clonotype was recorded a few times. The chain recombines TRBV20-1 with TRBJ1-2; possible D gene TRBD1, 6 bases. CDR1 and CDR2 from the germline V gene are DFQATT and SNEGSKA (reference sequence). V shed 2 bases and J shed 6 bases, with 16 bases lying between them. CDR3 length equals 14 residues. In DNA form, the CDR3 reads TGCAGTGCTAGACCCGGAGGGGGAATTCATGGCTACACCTTC. Amino acid sequence: CSARPGGGIHGYTF.

V and J are TRBV9 and TRBJ2-5, with 8 bases that match TRBD2. After removal of 3 bases from V and 4 bases from J, the junction contained 11 bases not matched to a gene. Germline CDR1 SGDLS, CDR2 YYNGEE. CDR3 size: 16 residues. The CDR3 is CASSARRAGVGETQYF. The CDR3 DNA is TGTGCCAGCAGCGCGCGACGAGCGGGAGTGGGAGAGACCCAGTACTTC.

The genes are TRBV24-1 and TRBJ1-5; no clear D. Germline V gene data show CDR1 as KGHDR and CDR2 as SFDVKD. Trimming left V 1 base short and J 5 bases short, with 8 bases between. This CDR3 is 14 amino acids long. CDR3 sequence reads: CATSDFSLDQPQHF. The CDR3 bases are TGTGCCACCAGTGATTTTTCTCTGGATCAGCCCCAGCATTTT.

This clonotype was found a few times. The rearrangement links TRBV6-5 to TRBJ2-5; either TRBD1 or TRBD2 may supply D (5 bases each). Trimming left V 8 bases short and J 5 bases short, with 27 bases between. The germline V gene has CDR1 MNHEY and CDR2 SVGAGI. CDR3 length: 17 amino acids. CDR3: CASAPRMGPVLGETQYF. The CDR3 coding sequence is TGTGCCAGCGCCCCAAGGATGGGACCGGTCCTAGGGGAGACCCAGTACTTC.

This clonotype was detected only a few times. This rearrangement joins TRBV11-3 to TRBJ2-5, with 7 bases matching TRBD2. The V gene's germline CDR1 is SGHNT and CDR2 YENEEA. J was trimmed by 5 bases and V by 6 bases; bases with no gene match: 9. The CDR3 runs 14 residues. CDR3 protein: CASSLLGEGETQYF. The DNA for the CDR3 is TGTGCCAGCAGTCTACTAGGGGAGGGGGAGACCCAGTACTTC.

This clonotype showed up just a few times. The rearrangement links TRBV6-1 to TRBJ2-2; D unclear. The germline gives CDR1 MNHNS, CDR2 SASEGT. The CDR3 covers 14 residues. Trimming removed 2 bases at V and 7 bases at J, with 11 bases between. CDR3 DNA: TGTGCCAGCAGTGAACTAGGGAATCTCGGGGAGCTGTTTTTT. This gives the protein CASSELGNLGELFF.

This clonotype was seen a handful of times. This chain uses TRBV19 with TRBJ1-5, with no clear D. Germline loops: CDR1 LNHDA, CDR2 SQIVND (reference sequence). Trimming shortened V by 5 bases and J by 4 bases, and 9 bases separated the two germline ends. The CDR3 is 13 residues long. The CDR3 loop is CASSSGPNQPQHF. DNA of the CDR3: TGTGCCAGTAGTTCTGGTCCTAATCAGCCCCAGCATTTT.

This clonotype was observed a few times. The chain joins TRBV9 to TRBJ2-2; 9 bases line up with TRBD2. The J segment lost 3 bases and the V segment lost 5 bases, leaving 5 bases of the junction unmatched. The germline V gene encodes CDR1 SGDLS and CDR2 YYNGEE. The CDR3 totals 15 residues. The CDR3 region has the DNA TGTGCCAGCAGGGCTAGCGGGGTTGACACCGGGGAGCTGTTTTTT. This gives the protein CASRASGVDTGELFF.

This clonotype was counted between two and nine times. V and J are TRBV20-1 and TRBJ2-7; 7 bases align to TRBD1. CDR1 and CDR2 (germline): DFQATT, SNEGSKA (reference sequence). This CDR3 spans 14 amino acids. V was pared by 5 bases and J by 2 bases, with 9 bases of the junction left unmatched. Here the CDR3 reads CSAHRQGRTYEQYF. The CDR3 nucleotides read TGCAGTGCTCACCGACAGGGAAGGACCTACGAGCAGTACTTC.

This clonotype has a count of ten or more. The rearrangement joins TRBV12-3 or TRBV12-4 to TRBJ2-3, with D possibly matching TRBD2 (6 bases). The CDR3 totals 15 residues. V lost 3 bases and J 0 bases, leaving 10 bases between the germline ends. In nucleotides, the CDR3 is TGTGCCAGCAGTTTCGGGACTGGTAGCACAGATACGCAGTATTTT. Its translation is CASSFGTGSTDTQYF.

This clonotype has just a few counts. The chain couples TRBV15 to TRBJ2-5; D perhaps matches TRBD1 (8 bases). The length of the CDR3 is 15 residues. Trimming removed 1 base from V and 5 bases from J, with 14 bases in between. Germline values: CDR1 LNHNV, CDR2 YYDKDF (reference sequence). The CDR3 here is CATSRVTGGGETQYF. The CDR3 region has the DNA TGTGCCACCAGCAGAGTTACAGGGGGAGGGGAGACCCAGTACTTC.